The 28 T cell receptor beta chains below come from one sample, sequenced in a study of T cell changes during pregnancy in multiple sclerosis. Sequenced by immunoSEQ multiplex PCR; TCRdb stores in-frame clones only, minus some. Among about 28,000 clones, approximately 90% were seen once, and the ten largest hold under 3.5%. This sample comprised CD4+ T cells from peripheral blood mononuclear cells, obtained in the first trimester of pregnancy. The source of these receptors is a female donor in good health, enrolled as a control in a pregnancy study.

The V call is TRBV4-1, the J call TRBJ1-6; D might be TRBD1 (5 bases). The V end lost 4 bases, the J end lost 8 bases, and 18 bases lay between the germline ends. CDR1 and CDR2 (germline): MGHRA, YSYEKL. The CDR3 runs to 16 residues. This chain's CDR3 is CASSLRNQGVDSPLHF. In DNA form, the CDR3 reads TGCGCCAGCAGCCTTAGGAACCAGGGTGTCGATTCACCCCTCCACTTT.

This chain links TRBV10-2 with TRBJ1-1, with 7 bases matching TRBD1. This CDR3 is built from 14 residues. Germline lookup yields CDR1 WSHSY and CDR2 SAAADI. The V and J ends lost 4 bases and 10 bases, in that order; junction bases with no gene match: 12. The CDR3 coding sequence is TGCGCCAGCAGTGCTTCACAGGGGATTACAGCAGCTTTCTTT. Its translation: CASSASQGITAAFF.

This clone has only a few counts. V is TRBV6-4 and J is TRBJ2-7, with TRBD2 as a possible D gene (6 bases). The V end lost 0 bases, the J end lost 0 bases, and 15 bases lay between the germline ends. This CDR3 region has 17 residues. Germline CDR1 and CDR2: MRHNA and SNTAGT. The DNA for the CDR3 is TGTGCCAGCAGTGACTCCGAGGGGACTCCTAGCTCCTACGAGCAGTACTTC. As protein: CASSDSEGTPSSYEQYF.

This CDR3 is CASGSTSGGVTQYF. The CDR3 DNA reads TGTGCTAGTGGTTCGACTAGCGGGGGAGTGACCCAGTACTTC. The V gene is TRBV12-5, the J gene TRBJ2-5; TRBD2 matches at 12 bases. V trimming: 4 bases; J trimming: 7 bases; junction bases outside the gene matches: 4. CDR1 is LGHNT, CDR2 FRNRAP, per germline. The CDR3 is made up of 14 amino acids.

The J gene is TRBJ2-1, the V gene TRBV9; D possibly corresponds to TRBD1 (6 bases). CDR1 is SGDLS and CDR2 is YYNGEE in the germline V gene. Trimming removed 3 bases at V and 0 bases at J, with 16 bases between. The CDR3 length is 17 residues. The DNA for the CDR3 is TGTGCCAGCAGCGCGTTCACACAGGGCCACTCCTACAATGAGCAGTTCTTC. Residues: CASSAFTQGHSYNEQFF.

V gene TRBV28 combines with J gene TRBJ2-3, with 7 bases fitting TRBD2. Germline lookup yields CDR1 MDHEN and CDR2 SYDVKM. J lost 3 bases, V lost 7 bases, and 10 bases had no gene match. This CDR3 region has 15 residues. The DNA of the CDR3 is TGTGCCAGCACCTCCCGGGGAGGGGTAACAGATACGCAGTATTTT. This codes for CASTSRGGVTDTQYF. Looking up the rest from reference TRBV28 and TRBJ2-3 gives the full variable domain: DVKVTQSSRYLVKRTGEKVFLECVQDMDHENMFWYRQDPGLGLRLIYFSYDVKMKEKGDIPEGYSVSREKKERFSLILESASTNQTSMYLCASTSRGGVTDTQYFGPGTRLTVL.

The CDR3 DNA is TGTGCCAGCAGCGTAGCGTTTACGGGAGATACGCAGTATTTT. Its protein is CASSVAFTGDTQYF. The chain has TRBV9 and TRBJ2-3; no firm D call. This CDR3 comprises 14 residues. The germline CDR1 and CDR2 sequences are SGDLS and YYNGEE. V shed 0 bases and J shed 5 bases, with 10 bases lying between them.

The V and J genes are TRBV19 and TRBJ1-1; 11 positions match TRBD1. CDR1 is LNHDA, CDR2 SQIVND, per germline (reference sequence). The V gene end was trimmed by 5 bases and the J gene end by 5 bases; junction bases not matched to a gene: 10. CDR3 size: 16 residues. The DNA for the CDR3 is TGTGCCAGTAGTGTGGGGCCGGGACAGGGGGAGACTGAAGCTTTCTTT. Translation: CASSVGPGQGETEAFF.

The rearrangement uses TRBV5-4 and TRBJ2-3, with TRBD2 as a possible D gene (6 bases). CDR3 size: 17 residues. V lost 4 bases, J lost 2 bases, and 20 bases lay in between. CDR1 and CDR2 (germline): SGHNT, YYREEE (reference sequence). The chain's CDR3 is CASSPGGEGAITDTQYF. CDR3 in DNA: TGTGCCAGCAGCCCCGGGGGAGAGGGCGCAATCACAGATACGCAGTATTTT.

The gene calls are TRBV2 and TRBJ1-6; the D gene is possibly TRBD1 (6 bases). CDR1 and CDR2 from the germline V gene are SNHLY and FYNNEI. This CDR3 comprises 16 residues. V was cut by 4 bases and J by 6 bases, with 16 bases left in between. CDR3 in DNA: TGTGCCAGCAGTGTGCCTCTCGGGGGGGCTAATTCACCCCTCCACTTT. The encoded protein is CASSVPLGGANSPLHF.

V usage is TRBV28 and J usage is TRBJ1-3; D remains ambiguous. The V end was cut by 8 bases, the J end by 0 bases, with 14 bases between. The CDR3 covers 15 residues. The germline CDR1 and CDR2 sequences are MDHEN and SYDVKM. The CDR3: CASGLEGSSGNTIYF. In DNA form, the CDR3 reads TGTGCCAGCGGGTTAGAGGGCAGCTCTGGAAACACCATATATTTT.

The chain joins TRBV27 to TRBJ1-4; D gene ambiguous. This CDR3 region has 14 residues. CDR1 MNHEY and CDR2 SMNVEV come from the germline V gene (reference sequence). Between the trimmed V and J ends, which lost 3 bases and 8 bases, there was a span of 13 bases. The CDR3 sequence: CASSLVGAGEKLFF. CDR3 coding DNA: TGTGCCAGCAGTTTGGTTGGAGCTGGGGAAAAACTGTTTTTT.

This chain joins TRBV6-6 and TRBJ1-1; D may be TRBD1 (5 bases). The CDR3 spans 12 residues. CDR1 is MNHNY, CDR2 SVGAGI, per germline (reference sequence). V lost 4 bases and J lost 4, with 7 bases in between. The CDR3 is CASSWGGTEAFF. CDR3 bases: TGTGCCAGCAGTTGGGGGGGCACTGAAGCTTTCTTT.

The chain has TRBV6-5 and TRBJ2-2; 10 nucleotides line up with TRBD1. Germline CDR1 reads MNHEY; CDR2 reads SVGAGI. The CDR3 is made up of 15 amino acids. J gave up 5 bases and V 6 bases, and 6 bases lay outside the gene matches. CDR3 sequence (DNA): TGTGCCAGCAGCGCCCGGGACAGGGGAACCGGGGAGCTGTTTTTT. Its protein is CASSARDRGTGELFF.

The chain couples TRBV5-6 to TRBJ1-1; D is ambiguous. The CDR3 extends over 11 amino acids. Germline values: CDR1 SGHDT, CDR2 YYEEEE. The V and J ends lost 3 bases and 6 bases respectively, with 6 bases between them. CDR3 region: CASSWASEAFF. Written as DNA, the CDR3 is TGTGCCAGCAGCTGGGCCTCTGAAGCTTTCTTT.

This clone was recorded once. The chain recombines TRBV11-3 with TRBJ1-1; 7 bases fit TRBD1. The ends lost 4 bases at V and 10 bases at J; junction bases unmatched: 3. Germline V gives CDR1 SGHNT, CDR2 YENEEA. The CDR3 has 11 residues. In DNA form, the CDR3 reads TGTGCCAGCAGCTCTAGGGGGCGAGCTTTCTTT. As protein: CASSSRGRAFF.

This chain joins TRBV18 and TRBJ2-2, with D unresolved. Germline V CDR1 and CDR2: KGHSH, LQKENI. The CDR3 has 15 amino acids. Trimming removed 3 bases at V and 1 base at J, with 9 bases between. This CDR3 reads CASSPSTQNTGELFF. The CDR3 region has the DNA TGTGCCAGCTCACCTTCTACCCAGAACACCGGGGAGCTGTTTTTT.

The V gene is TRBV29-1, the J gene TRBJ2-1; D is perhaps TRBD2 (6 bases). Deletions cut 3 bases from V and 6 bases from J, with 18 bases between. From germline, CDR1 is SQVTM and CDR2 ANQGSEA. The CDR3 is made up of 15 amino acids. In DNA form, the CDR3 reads TGCAGCGTTGACGGGCAAGGAGGGTGGTCCAATGAGCAGTTCTTC. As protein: CSVDGQGGWSNEQFF.

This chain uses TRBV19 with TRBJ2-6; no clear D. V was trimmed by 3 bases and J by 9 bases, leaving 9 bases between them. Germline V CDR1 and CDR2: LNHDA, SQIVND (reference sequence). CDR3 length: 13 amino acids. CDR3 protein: CASSIGQYNVLTF. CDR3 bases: TGTGCCAGTAGTATTGGCCAATACAACGTCCTGACTTTC.

The CDR3 loop is CASSLMAGGPADTQYF. CDR3 coding DNA: TGTGCCAGCAGCTTAATGGCGGGGGGGCCCGCAGATACGCAGTATTTT. The chain carries TRBV7-6 and TRBJ2-3; 9 positions agree with TRBD2. Trimming at V came to 2 bases and at J to 4 bases, leaving 7 bases not matched to a gene. The germline V gene encodes CDR1 SGHVS and CDR2 FNYEAQ. This CDR3 comprises 16 residues.

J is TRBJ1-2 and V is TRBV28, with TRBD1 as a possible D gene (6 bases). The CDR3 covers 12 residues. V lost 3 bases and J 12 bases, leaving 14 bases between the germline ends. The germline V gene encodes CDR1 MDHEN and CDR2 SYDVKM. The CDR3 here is CASSFGGRFHTF. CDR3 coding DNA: TGTGCCAGCAGTTTCGGGGGGCGGTTCCACACCTTC.

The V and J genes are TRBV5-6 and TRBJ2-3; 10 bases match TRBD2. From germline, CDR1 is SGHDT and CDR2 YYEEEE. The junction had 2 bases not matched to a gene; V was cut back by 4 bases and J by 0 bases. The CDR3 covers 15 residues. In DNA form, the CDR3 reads TGTGCCAGCAGCGGGACTAGCGTAAGCACAGATACGCAGTATTTT. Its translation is CASSGTSVSTDTQYF.

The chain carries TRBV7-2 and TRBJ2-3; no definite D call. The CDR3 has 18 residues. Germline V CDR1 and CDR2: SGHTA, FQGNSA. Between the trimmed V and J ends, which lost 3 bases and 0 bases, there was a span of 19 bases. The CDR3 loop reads CASSLQRSSPPSTDTQYF. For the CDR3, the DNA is TGTGCCAGCAGCTTGCAGCGATCGTCCCCCCCTAGCACAGATACGCAGTATTTT. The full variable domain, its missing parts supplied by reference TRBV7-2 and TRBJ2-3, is GAGVSQSPSNKVTEKGKDVELRCDPISGHTALYWYRQSLGQGLEFLIYFQGNSAPDKSGLPSDRFSAERTGGSVSTLTIQRTQQEDSAVYLCASSLQRSSPPSTDTQYFGPGTRLTVL.

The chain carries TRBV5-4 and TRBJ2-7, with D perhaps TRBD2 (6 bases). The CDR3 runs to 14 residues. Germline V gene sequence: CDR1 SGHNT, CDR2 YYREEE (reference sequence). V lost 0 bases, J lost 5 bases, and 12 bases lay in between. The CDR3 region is CASSLEAGGDEQYF. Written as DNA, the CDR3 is TGTGCCAGCAGCTTGGAGGCAGGAGGGGACGAGCAGTACTTC. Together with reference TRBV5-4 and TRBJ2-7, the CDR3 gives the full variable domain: ETGVTQSPTHLIKTRGQQVTLRCSSQSGHNTVSWYQQALGQGPQFIFQYYREEENGRGNFPPRFSGLQFPNYSSELNVNALELDDSALYLCASSLEAGGDEQYFGPGTRLTVT.

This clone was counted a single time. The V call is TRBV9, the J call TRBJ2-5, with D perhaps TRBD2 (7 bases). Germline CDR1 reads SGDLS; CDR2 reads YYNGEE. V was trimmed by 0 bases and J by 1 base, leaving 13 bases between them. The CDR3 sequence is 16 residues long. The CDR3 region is CASSVGGGLSQETQYF. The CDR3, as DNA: TGTGCCAGCAGCGTAGGGGGGGGGCTGTCCCAAGAGACCCAGTACTTC.

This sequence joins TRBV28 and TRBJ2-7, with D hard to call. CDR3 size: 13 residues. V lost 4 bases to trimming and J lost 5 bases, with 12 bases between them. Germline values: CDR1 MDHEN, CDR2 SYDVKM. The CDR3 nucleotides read TGTGCCAGCAGTTCCGCGGTCGGCCACGAGCAGTACTTC. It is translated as CASSSAVGHEQYF.

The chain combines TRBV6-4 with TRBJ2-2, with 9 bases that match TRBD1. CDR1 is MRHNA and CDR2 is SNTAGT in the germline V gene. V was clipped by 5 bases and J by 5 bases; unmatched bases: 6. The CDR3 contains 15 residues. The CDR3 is CASSLQGAGTGELFF. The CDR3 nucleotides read TGTGCCAGCAGTTTACAGGGGGCAGGGACCGGGGAGCTGTTTTTT.

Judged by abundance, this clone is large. CDR3 DNA sequence: TGTGCCAGTAGTATAGCCATGTCCTATGGCTACACCTTC. Protein sequence: CASSIAMSYGYTF. This chain uses TRBV19 with TRBJ1-2; D is unresolved. V was shortened by 1 base and J by 4 bases, with 7 bases between the two germline ends. Germline V gene sequence: CDR1 LNHDA, CDR2 SQIVND (reference sequence). The CDR3 has 13 amino acids.